One sample yielded the 15 T cell receptor beta chains listed below, sequenced in a study of blood T cell repertoires in COVID-19. TCRdb keeps only in-frame clones here, not all; method: immunoSEQ multiplex PCR. Here the sample spans fewer than 75,000 clones, 88% being singletons. Sequencing input: peripheral blood. The receptors were sampled from a man between 65 and 85 years old with acute or convalescent COVID-19.

The V and J genes are TRBV15 and TRBJ2-1, with D unresolved. The V end lost 0 bases, the J end lost 2 bases, and 11 bases lay between the germline ends. Germline assignment: CDR1 LNHNV and CDR2 YYDKDF (reference sequence). The CDR3 extends over 16 amino acids. This CDR3 is CATSRDLVATYNEQFF. CDR3 sequence (DNA): TGTGCCACCAGCAGAGATTTGGTGGCAACCTACAATGAGCAGTTCTTC.

CDR3: CATRGGSSTDTQYF. CDR3 DNA sequence: TGTGCCACCCGAGGGGGTAGTAGCACAGATACGCAGTATTTT. The chain couples TRBV28 to TRBJ2-3; D might be TRBD1 (6 bases). This CDR3 has 14 amino acids. V dropped 10 bases and J dropped 0 bases, with 14 bases sitting between them. The germline CDR1 and CDR2 sequences are MDHEN and SYDVKM.

This clone was seen once. The V gene is TRBV15, the J gene TRBJ2-7; 10 bases are shared with TRBD2. The CDR3 totals 17 residues. Germline CDR1 reads LNHNV; CDR2 reads YYDKDF (reference sequence). Trimming at V came to 0 bases and at J to 4 bases, leaving 9 bases not matched to a gene. The CDR3 region is CATSRDRERGGRYEQYF. Here the CDR3 DNA reads TGTGCCACCAGCAGAGATAGGGAGCGGGGGGGGAGATACGAGCAGTACTTC.

In DNA, the CDR3 is TGTGCCAGCAACAAGAACGGGGGAAGTTCCTACGAGCAGTACTTC. Translating gives CASNKNGGSSYEQYF. The rearrangement uses TRBV9 and TRBJ2-7; the D gene is possibly TRBD2 (6 bases). Germline CDR1 is SGDLS and CDR2 is YYNGEE. Trimming cost V 6 bases and J 1 base, with 17 bases left between them. The CDR3 has 15 residues.

The chain recombines TRBV5-1 with TRBJ2-2, with TRBD2 identical over 7 bases. J gave up 8 bases and V 4 bases, and 11 bases lay outside the gene matches. Germline lookup yields CDR1 SGHRS and CDR2 YFSETQ. The CDR3 consists of 15 residues. For the CDR3, the DNA is TGCGCCAGCAGCGGGGGGACTACATTCGCTGGGGAGCTGTTTTTT. It specifies CASSGGTTFAGELFF.

The chain links TRBV6-6 to TRBJ1-2, with a possible D match to TRBD1 (5 bases). The CDR3 is 14 residues long. CDR1 is MNHNY and CDR2 is SVGAGI in the germline V gene (reference sequence). With 2 bases removed from V and 4 bases from J, the gap between germline ends came to 11 bases. For the CDR3, the DNA is TGTGCCAGCAGTTACAGTCAGGGAGGCTATGGCTACACCTTC. Translating gives CASSYSQGGYGYTF.

CDR3 bases: TGTGCCTACTTCAGGGGGAACTATGGCTACACCTTC. The encoded protein is CAYFRGNYGYTF. V and J are TRBV30 and TRBJ1-2; TRBD1 agrees at 7 bases. Germline assignment: CDR1 GTSNPN and CDR2 SVGIG (reference sequence). This CDR3 is built from 12 residues. V lost 7 bases and J lost 2; bases outside the gene matches: 4.

This chain joins TRBV5-1 and TRBJ2-7; 10 bases are shared with TRBD2. This CDR3 contains 15 residues. The V segment lost 4 bases and the J segment 6 bases; nucleotides outside the gene matches: 10. CDR1 is SGHRS, CDR2 YFSETQ, per germline. The CDR3 coding sequence is TGCGCCAGCAGCCCCTCCGGGACTAGCGCGCGCGAGCAGTACTTC. The encoded protein is CASSPSGTSAREQYF.

This rearrangement joins TRBV7-2 to TRBJ1-2, with D uncertain. CDR3 length: 12 amino acids. Between the trimmed V and J ends, which lost 5 bases and 2 bases, there was a span of 6 bases. The germline CDR1 and CDR2 sequences are SGHTA and FQGNSA. The CDR3 sequence is CASSGQNYGYTF. The CDR3 nucleotides are TGTGCCAGCAGCGGGCAGAACTATGGCTACACCTTC.

This chain joins TRBV6-2 or TRBV6-3 and TRBJ1-3, with D tentatively TRBD1 (6 bases). V lost 5 bases and J lost 0, with 17 bases in between. Germline assignment: CDR1 MNHEY and CDR2 SVGEGT. CDR3 length: 17 residues. CDR3 DNA sequence: TGTGCCAGCAGTGGACGGACGCGGGGGGCCTCTGGAAACACCATATATTTT. Translation gives CASSGRTRGASGNTIYF.

The rearrangement joins TRBV19 to TRBJ1-3; D ambiguous. Per germline, CDR1 LNHDA and CDR2 SQIVND (reference sequence). The CDR3 is made up of 16 amino acids. The ends were cut back, 3 bases at V and 0 bases at J, with 12 bases in the middle. The CDR3 DNA reads as TGTGCCAGTAGTATTGGTCGCAGAACCTCTGGAAACACCATATATTTT. Translating it yields CASSIGRRTSGNTIYF.

Turning to this clone: This sample also contains other DNA sequences that code for the same CDR3. In DNA, the CDR3 is TGCGCCAGCAGCTTGGACAGGGCCCGCACAGATACGCAGTATTTT. Translation gives CASSLDRARTDTQYF. The chain recombines TRBV5-1 with TRBJ2-3, with D possibly being TRBD1 (6 bases). V was trimmed by 0 bases and J by 1 base, leaving 9 bases between them. In germline, CDR1 is SGHRS, CDR2 YFSETQ. The CDR3 is 15 residues long.

As concerns this clone: In the same sample, other DNA sequences code for this CDR3. The chain links TRBV6-6 to TRBJ2-2, with D perhaps TRBD2 (6 bases). Germline V gene sequence: CDR1 MNHNY, CDR2 SVGAGI (reference sequence). The CDR3 covers 16 residues. Deletions cut 0 bases from V and 2 bases from J, with 10 bases between. As DNA, the CDR3 is TGTGCCAGCAGTTACTCGGGGGGAGGTAACACCGGGGAGCTGTTTTTT. This sequence encodes CASSYSGGGNTGELFF.

CDR3 nucleotides: TGTGCCAGCAGCCCGGACACCCTCAATCAGCCCCAGCATTTT. It specifies CASSPDTLNQPQHF. V is TRBV27 and J is TRBJ1-5; D possibly corresponds to TRBD1 (5 bases). Looked up from germline, CDR1 is MNHEY and CDR2 is SMNVEV (reference sequence). V lost 6 bases and J lost 3, with 12 bases in between. This CDR3 is 14 amino acids long.

The rearrangement joins TRBV29-1 to TRBJ1-1; maybe TRBD1 (5 bases). CDR1 and CDR2 from the germline V gene are SQVTM and ANQGSEA. The CDR3 spans 16 residues. Between the trimmed V and J ends, which lost 4 bases and 3 bases, there was a span of 21 bases. The CDR3 region has the DNA TGCAGCGTTGTGGGGAGGGGCTTCGGATCTGACACTGAAGCTTTCTTT. Its translation: CSVVGRGFGSDTEAFF.